This T cell receptor beta chain was obtained from a study of Graves' ophthalmopathy and Graves' hyperthyroidism. RNA served as the template for amplifying TCR beta CDR3 regions. HTBI primers served in a first-round RT-PCR, which a second-round multiplex PCR followed. TCRdb processed the multiplex PCR reads anew with MiXCR; each CDR3 protein has one entry. The table records over 150,000 distinct CDR3 sequences, more than 30% of them present only once. The CDR3 has 12 amino acids. In germline, CDR1 is DFQATT, CDR2 SNEGSKA (reference sequence). V gave up 4 bases and J gave up 2 bases, with 8 bases separating them. At least ten counts were recorded for this clonotype.

This TCR derives from a woman in her thirties or forties with Graves' ophthalmopathy. The source material was peripheral blood. The rearrangement uses TRBV20-1 and TRBJ1-2; tentatively, D is TRBD1 (5 bases). Here the CDR3 reads CSAIRENYGYTF. CDR3 bases: TGCAGTGCTATCAGGGAGAACTATGGCTACACCTTC.